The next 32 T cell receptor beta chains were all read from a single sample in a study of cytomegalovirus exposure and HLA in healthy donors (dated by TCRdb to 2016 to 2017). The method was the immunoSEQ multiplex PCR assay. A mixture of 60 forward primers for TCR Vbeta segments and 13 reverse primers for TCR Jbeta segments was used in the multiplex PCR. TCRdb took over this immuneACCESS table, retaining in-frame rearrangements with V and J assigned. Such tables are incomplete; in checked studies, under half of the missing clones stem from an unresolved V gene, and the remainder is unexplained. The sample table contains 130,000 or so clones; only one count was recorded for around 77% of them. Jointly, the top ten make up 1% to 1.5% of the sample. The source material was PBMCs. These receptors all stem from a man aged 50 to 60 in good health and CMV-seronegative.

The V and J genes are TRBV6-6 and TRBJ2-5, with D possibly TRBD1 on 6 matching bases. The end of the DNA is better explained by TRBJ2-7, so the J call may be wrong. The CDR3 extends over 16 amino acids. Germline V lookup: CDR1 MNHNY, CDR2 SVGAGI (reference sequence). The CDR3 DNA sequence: TGTGCCAGCAGCCGTAAAAACAGGGTGGAGCTACGCGAGCAGTACTTC. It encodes CASSRKNRVELREQYF.

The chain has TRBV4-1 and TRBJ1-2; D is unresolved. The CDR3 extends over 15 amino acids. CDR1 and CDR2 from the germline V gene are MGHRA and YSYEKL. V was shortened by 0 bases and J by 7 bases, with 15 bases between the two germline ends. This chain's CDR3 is CASSQDGVKGPGYTF. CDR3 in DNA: TGCGCCAGCAGCCAAGACGGAGTAAAAGGCCCTGGCTACACCTTC.

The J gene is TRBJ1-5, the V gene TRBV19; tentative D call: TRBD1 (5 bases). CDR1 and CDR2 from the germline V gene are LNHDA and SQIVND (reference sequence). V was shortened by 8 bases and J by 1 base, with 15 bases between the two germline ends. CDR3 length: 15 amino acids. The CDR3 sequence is CASGSGQGSNQPQHF. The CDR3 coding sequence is TGTGCCAGTGGTAGTGGGCAGGGCAGCAATCAGCCCCAGCATTTT.

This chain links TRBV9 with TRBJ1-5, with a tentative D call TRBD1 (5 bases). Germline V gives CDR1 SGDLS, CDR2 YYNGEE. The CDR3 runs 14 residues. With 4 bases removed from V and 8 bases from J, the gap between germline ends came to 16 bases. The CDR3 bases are TGTGCCAGCAGCCCCGGGGGTCGCCATGAGCCCCAGCATTTT. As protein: CASSPGGRHEPQHF.

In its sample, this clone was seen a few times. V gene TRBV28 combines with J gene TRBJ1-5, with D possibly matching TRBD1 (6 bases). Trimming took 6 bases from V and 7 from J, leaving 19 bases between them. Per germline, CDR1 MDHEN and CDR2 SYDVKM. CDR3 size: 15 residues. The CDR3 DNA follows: TGTGCCAGCAGGGAGGGCGGGGGGCGCGTCCAGCCCCAGCATTTT. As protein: CASREGGGRVQPQHF.

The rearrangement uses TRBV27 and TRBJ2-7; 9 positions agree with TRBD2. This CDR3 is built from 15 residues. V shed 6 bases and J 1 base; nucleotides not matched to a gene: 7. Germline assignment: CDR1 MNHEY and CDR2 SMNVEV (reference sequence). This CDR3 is CASRPTSGSSYEQYF. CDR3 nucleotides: TGTGCCAGCAGACCGACTAGCGGTTCTTCCTACGAGCAGTACTTC.

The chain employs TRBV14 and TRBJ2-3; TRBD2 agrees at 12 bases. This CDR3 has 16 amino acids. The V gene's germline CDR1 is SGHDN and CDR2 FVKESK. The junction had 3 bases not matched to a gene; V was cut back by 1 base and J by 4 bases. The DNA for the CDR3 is TGTGCCAGCAGCCAAGGCCTAGCGGGAGGGGCAGATACGCAGTATTTT. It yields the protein CASSQGLAGGADTQYF.

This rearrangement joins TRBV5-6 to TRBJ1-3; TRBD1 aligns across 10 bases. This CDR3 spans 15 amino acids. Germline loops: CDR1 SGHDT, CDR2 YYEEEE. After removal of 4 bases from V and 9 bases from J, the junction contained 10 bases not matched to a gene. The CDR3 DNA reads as TGTGCCAGCAGCCCCTACGGGACAGGGGCCAGCACCATATATTTT. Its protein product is CASSPYGTGASTIYF. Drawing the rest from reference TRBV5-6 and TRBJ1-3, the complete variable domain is DAGVTQSPTHLIKTRGQQVTLRCSPKSGHDTVSWYQQALGQGPQFIFQYYEEEERQRGNFPDRFSGHQFPNYSSELNVNALLLGDSALYLCASSPYGTGASTIYFGEGSWLTVV.

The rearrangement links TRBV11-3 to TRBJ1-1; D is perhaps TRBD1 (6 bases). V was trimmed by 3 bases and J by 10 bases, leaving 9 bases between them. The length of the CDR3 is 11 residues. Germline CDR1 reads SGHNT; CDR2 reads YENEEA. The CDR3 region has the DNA TGTGCCAGCAGCTTCTGGGGGCGAGCTTTCTTT. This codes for CASSFWGRAFF.

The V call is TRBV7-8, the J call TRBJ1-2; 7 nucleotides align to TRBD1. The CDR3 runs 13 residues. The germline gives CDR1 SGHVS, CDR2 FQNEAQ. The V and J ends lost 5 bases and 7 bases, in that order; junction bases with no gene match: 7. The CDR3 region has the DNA TGTGCCAGCAGCCCGGACAGGCTGGTTGGCTACACCTTC. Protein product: CASSPDRLVGYTF.

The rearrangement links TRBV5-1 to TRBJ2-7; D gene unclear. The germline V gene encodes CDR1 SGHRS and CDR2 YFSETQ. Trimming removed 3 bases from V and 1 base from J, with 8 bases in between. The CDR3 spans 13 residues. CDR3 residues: CASSSASSYEQYF. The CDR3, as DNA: TGCGCCAGCAGCTCAGCTAGTTCCTACGAGCAGTACTTC.

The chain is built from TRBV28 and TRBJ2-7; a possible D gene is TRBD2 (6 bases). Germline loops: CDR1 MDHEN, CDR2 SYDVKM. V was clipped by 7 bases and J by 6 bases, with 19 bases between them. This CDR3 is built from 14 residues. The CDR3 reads CASIGTPEFSEQYF. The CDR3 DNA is TGTGCCAGCATCGGGACTCCTGAATTCTCCGAGCAGTACTTC.

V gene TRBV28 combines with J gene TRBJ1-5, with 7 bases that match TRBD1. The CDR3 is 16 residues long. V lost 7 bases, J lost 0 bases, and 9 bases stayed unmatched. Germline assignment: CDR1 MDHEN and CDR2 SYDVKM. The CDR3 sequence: CASIRDRSYSNQPQHF. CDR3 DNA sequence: TGTGCCAGCATCCGGGACAGATCCTATAGCAATCAGCCCCAGCATTTT.

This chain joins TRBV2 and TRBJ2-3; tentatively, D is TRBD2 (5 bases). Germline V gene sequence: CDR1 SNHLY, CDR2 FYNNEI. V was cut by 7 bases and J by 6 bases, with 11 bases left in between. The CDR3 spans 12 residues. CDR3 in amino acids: CASTLDRDTQYF. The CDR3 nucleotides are TGTGCCAGCACACTAGATCGGGATACGCAGTATTTT.

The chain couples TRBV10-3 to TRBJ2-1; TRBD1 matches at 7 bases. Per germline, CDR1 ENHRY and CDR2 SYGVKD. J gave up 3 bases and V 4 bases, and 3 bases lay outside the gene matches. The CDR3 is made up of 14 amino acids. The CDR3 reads CAISAGQIYNEQFF. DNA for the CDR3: TGTGCCATCAGTGCGGGACAGATCTACAATGAGCAGTTCTTC.

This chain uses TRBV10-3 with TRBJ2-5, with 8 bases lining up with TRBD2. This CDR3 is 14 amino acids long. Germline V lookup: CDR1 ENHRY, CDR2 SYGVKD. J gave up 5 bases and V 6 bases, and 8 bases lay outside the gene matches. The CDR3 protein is CAIREGLAGETQYF. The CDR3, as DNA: TGTGCCATCAGGGAAGGACTAGCTGGGGAGACCCAGTACTTC.

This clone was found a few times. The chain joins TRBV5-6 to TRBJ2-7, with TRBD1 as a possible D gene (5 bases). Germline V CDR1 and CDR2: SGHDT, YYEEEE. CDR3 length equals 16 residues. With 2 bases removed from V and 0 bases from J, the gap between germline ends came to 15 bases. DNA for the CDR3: TGTGCCAGCAGCTTCCTAGACAGCCGCGCCTCCTACGAGCAGTACTTC. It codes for CASSFLDSRASYEQYF.

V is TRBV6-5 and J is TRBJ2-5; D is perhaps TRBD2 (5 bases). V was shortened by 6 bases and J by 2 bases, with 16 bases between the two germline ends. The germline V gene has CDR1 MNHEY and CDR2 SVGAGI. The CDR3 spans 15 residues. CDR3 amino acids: CASSLRGNTQETQYF. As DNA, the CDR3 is TGTGCCAGCAGCCTACGGGGTAATACTCAAGAGACCCAGTACTTC.

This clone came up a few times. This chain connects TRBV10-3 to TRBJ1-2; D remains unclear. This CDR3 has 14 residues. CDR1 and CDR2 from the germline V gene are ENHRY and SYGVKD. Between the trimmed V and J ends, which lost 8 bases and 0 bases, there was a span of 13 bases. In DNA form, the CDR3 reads TGTGCCATCCGCGGTAAGGGAGCTAACTATGGCTACACCTTC. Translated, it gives CAIRGKGANYGYTF.

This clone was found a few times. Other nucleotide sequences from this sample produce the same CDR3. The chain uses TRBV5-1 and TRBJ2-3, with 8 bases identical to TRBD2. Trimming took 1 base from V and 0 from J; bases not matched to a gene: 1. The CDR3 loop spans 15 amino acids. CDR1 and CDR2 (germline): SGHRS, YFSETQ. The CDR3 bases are TGCGCCAGCAGCTTGTCTAGCGGGAGCACAGATACGCAGTATTTT. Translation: CASSLSSGSTDTQYF.

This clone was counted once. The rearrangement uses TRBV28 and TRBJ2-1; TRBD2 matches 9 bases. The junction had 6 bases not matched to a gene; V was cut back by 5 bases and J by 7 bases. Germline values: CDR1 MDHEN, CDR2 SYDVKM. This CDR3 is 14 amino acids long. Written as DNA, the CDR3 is TGTGCCAGCAGTGCACTAGCGGGCGCGAATGAGCAGTTCTTC. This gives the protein CASSALAGANEQFF.

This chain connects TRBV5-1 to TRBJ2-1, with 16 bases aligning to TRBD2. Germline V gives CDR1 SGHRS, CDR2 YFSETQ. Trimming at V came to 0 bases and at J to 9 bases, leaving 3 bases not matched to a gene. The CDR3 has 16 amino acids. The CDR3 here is CASSLEGLAGGGEQFF. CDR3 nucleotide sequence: TGCGCCAGCAGCTTGGAGGGACTAGCGGGAGGGGGTGAGCAGTTCTTC.

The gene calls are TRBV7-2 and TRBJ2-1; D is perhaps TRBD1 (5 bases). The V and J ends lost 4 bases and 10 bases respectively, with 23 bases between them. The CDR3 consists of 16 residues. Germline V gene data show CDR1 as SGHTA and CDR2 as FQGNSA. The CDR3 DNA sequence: TGTGCCAGCAGCTCAACCCCCTATCCTGGGGCAGGCGAGCAGTTCTTC. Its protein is CASSSTPYPGAGEQFF. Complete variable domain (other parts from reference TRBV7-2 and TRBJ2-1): GAGVSQSPSNKVTEKGKDVELRCDPISGHTALYWYRQSLGQGLEFLIYFQGNSAPDKSGLPSDRFSAERTGGSVSTLTIQRTQQEDSAVYLCASSSTPYPGAGEQFFGPGTRLTVL.

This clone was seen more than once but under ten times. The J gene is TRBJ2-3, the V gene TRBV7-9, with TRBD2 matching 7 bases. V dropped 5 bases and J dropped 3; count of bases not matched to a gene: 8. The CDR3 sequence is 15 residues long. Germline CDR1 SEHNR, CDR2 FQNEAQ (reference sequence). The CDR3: CASSRDSGYTDTQYF. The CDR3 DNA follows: TGTGCCAGCAGCCGGGATAGCGGGTATACAGATACGCAGTATTTT.

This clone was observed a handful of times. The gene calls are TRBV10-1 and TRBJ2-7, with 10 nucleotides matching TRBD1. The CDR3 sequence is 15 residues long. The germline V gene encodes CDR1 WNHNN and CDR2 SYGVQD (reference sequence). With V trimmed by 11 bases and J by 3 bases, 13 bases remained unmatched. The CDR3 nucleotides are TGCGCCGCAAGCGACCCCCGGGACAGGGGCTACGAGCAGTACTTC. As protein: CAASDPRDRGYEQYF.

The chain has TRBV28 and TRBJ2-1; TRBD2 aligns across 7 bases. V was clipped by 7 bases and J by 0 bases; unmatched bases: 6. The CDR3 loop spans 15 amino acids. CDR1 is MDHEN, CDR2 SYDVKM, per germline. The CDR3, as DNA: TGTGCCAGCAACGTAGCGGGTCGCTCCTACAATGAGCAGTTCTTC. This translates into CASNVAGRSYNEQFF.

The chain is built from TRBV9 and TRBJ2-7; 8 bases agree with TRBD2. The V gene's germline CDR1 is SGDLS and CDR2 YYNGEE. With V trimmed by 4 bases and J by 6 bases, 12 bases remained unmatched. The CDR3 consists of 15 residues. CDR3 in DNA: TGTGCCAGCAGCCCCCAAGCGGGAGCCCCCGCCGAGCAGTACTTC. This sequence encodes CASSPQAGAPAEQYF.

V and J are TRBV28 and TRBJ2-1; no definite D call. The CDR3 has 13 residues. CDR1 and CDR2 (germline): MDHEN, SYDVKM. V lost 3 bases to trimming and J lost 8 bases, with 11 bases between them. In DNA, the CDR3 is TGTGCCAGCAGTTTCGGTGGTCGGTATGAGCAGTTCTTC. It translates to CASSFGGRYEQFF. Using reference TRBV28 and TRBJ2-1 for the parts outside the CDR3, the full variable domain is DVKVTQSSRYLVKRTGEKVFLECVQDMDHENMFWYRQDPGLGLRLIYFSYDVKMKEKGDIPEGYSVSREKKERFSLILESASTNQTSMYLCASSFGGRYEQFFGPGTRLTVL.

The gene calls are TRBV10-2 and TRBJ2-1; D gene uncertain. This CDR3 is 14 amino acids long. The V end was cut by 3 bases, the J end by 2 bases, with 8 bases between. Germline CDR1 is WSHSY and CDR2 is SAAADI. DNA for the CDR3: TGCGCCAGCAGTGACCCGGAGCCCTACAATGAGCAGTTCTTC. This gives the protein CASSDPEPYNEQFF.

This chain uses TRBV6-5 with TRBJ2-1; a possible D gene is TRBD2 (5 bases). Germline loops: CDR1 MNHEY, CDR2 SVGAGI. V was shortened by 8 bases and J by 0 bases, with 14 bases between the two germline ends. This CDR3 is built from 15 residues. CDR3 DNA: TGTGCCAGCGGAATCGGGATGAGCTCCTACAATGAGCAGTTCTTC. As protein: CASGIGMSSYNEQFF.

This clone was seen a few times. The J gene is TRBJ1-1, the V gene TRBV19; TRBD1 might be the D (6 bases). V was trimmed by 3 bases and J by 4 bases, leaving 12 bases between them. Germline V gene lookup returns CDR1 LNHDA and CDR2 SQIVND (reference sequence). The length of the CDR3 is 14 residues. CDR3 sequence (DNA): TGTGCCAGTAGTATCCAGGGGTCGGGCACTGAAGCTTTCTTT. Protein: CASSIQGSGTEAFF.

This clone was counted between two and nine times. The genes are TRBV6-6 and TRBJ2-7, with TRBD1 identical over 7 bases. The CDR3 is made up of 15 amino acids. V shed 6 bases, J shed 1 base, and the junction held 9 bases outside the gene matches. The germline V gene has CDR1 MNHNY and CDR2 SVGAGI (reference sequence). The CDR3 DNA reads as TGTGCCAGCAGCCTCGGGGCAGGGGGTTCCTACGAGCAGTACTTC. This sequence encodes CASSLGAGGSYEQYF.